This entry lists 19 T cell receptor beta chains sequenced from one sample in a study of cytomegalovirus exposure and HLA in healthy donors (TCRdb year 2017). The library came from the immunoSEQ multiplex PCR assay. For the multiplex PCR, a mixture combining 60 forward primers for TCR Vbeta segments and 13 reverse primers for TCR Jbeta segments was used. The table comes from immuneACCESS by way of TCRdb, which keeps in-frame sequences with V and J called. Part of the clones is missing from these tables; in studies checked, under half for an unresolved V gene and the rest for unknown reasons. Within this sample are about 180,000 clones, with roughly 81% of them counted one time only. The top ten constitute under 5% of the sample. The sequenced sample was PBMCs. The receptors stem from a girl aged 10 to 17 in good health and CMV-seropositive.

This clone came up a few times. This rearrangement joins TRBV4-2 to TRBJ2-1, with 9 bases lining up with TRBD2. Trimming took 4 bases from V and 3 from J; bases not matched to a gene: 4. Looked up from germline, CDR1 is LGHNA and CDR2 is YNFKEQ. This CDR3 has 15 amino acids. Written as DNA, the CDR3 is TGTGCCAGCAGCCGGCGGACTAGCGACTACAATGAGCAGTTCTTC. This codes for CASSRRTSDYNEQFF.

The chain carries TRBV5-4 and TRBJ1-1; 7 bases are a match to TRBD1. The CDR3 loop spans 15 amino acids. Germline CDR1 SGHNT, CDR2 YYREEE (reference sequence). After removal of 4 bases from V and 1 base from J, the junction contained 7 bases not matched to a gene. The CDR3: CASSIGGRTNTEAFF. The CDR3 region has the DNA TGTGCCAGCAGCATAGGGGGCAGAACGAACACTGAAGCTTTCTTT. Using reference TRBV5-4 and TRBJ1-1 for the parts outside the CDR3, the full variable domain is ETGVTQSPTHLIKTRGQQVTLRCSSQSGHNTVSWYQQALGQGPQFIFQYYREEENGRGNFPPRFSGLQFPNYSSELNVNALELDDSALYLCASSIGGRTNTEAFFGQGTRLTVV.

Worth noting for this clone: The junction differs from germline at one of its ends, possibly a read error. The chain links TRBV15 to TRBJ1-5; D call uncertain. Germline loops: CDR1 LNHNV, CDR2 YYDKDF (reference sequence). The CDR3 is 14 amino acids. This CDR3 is CATSREATHHPQHF. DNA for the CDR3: TGTGCCACCAGCAGAGAGGCAACCCATCACCCCCAGCATTTT.

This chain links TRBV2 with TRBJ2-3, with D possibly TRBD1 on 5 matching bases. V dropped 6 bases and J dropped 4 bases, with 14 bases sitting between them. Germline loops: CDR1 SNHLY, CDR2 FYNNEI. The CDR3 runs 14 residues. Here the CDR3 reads CASSDSGAPDTQYF. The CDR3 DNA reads TGTGCCAGCAGCGACAGTGGGGCCCCAGATACGCAGTATTTT.

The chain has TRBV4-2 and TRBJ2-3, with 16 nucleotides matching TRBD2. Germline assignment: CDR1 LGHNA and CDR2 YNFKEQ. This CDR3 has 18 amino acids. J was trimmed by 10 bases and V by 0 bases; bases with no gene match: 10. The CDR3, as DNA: TGTGCCAGCAGCCAAGACTCCGGGACTAGCGGGGGGGCAGGTGCGCAGTATTTT. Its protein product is CASSQDSGTSGGAGAQYF.

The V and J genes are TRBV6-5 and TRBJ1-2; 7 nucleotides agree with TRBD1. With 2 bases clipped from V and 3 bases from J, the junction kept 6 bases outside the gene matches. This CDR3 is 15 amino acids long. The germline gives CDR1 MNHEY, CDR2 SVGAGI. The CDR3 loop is CASSYKTGSHYGYTF. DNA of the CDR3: TGTGCCAGCAGTTACAAGACAGGGTCGCACTATGGCTACACCTTC.

The chain's CDR3 is CASSKTGNSGNTIYF. CDR3 nucleotide sequence: TGTGCCAGCAGTAAGACAGGGAACTCTGGAAACACCATATATTTT. The chain recombines TRBV2 with TRBJ1-3; 7 bases match TRBD1. Germline trimming cut 5 bases from V and 0 bases from J; bases unmatched to any gene: 4. CDR1 is SNHLY and CDR2 is FYNNEI in the germline V gene. There are 15 residues in the CDR3.

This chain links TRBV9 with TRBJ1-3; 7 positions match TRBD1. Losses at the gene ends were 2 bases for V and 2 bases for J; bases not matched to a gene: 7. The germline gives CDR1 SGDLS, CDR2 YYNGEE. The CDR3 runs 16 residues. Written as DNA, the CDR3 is TGTGCCAGCAGCGTGGGGACAGTTTCCCCTGGAAACACCATATATTTT. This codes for CASSVGTVSPGNTIYF.

The CDR3 sequence: CASSFDRPPMDTEAFF. The CDR3 nucleotides read TGTGCCAGCAGCTTTGACAGACCCCCGATGGACACTGAAGCTTTCTTT. The rearrangement uses TRBV5-4 and TRBJ1-1; tentative D call: TRBD1 (5 bases). V lost 2 bases and J lost 3, with 17 bases in between. The CDR3 runs 16 residues. Looked up from germline, CDR1 is SGHNT and CDR2 is YYREEE (reference sequence).

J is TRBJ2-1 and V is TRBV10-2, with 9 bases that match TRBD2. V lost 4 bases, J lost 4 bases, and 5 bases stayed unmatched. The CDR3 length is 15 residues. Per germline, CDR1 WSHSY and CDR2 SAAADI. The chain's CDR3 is CASSVRGGGYNEQFF. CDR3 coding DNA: TGCGCCAGCAGTGTTCGCGGGGGGGGTTACAATGAGCAGTTCTTC.

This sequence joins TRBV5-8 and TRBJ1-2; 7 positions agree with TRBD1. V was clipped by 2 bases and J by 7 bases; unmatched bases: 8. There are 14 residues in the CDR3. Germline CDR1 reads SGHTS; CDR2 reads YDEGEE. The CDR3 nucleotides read TGTGCCAGCAGCTTACACCGGGACAGCCTTGGCTACACCTTC. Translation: CASSLHRDSLGYTF. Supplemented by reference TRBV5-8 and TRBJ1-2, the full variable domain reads EAGVTQSPTHLIKTRGQQATLRCSPISGHTSVYWYQQALGLGLQFLLWYDEGEERNRGNFPPRFSGRQFPNYSSELNVNALELEDSALYLCASSLHRDSLGYTFGSGTRLTVV.

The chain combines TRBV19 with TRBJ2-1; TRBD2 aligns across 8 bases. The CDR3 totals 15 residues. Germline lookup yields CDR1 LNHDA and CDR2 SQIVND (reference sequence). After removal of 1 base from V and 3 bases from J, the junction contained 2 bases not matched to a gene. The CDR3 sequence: CASSIAGGIYNEQFF. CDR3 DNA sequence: TGTGCCAGTAGTATAGCGGGGGGGATCTACAATGAGCAGTTCTTC.

CDR3 bases: TGTGCCAGCAGTGAATATGCGGAGAACACTGAAGCTTTCTTT. This encodes CASSEYAENTEAFF. The chain employs TRBV25-1 and TRBJ1-1; no reliable D call. Germline V gives CDR1 MGHDK, CDR2 SYGVNS. There are 14 residues in the CDR3. V dropped 0 bases and J dropped 1 base, with 6 bases sitting between them.

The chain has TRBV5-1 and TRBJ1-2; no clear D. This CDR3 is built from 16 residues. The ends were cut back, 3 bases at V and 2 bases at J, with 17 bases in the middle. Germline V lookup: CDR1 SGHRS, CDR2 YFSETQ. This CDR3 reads CASSSDPGRINYGYTF. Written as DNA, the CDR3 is TGCGCCAGCAGCTCGGATCCGGGTCGGATAAACTATGGCTACACCTTC. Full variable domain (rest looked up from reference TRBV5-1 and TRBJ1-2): KAGVTQTPRYLIKTRGQQVTLSCSPISGHRSVSWYQQTPGQGLQFLFEYFSETQRNKGNFPGRFSGRQFSNSRSEMNVSTLELGDSALYLCASSSDPGRINYGYTFGSGTRLTVV.

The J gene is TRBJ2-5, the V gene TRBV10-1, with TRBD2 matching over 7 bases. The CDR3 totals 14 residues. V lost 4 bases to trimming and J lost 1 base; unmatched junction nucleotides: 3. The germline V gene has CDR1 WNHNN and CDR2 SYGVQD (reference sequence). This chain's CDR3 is CASSVGGSQETQYF. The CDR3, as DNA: TGCGCCAGCAGTGTCGGGGGGTCCCAAGAGACCCAGTACTTC.

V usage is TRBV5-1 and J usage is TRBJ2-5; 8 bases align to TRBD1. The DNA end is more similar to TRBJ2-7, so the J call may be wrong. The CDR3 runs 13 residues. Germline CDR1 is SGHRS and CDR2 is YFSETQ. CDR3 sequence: CASRPTGVYEQYF. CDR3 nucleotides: TGCGCCAGCAGACCGACAGGGGTTTACGAGCAGTACTTC.

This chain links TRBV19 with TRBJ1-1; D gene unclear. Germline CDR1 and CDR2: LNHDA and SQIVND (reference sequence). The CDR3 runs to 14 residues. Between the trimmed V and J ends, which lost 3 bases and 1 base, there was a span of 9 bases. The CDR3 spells CASSMVVRNTEAFF. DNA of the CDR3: TGTGCCAGTAGTATGGTGGTCAGGAACACTGAAGCTTTCTTT.

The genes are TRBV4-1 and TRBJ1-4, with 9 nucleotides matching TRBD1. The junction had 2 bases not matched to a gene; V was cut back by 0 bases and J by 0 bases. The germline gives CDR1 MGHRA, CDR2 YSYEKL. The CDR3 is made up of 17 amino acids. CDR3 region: CASSQDRTGATNEKLFF. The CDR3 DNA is TGCGCCAGCAGCCAAGATAGGACAGGGGCAACTAATGAAAAACTGTTTTTT.

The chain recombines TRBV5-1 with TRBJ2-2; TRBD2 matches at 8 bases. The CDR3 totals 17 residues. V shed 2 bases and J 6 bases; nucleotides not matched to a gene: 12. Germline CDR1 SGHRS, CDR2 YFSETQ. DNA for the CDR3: TGCGCCAGCAGCTTAAGCGGGGGTGCGGGTGTTGCCGGGGAGCTGTTTTTT. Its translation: CASSLSGGAGVAGELFF.